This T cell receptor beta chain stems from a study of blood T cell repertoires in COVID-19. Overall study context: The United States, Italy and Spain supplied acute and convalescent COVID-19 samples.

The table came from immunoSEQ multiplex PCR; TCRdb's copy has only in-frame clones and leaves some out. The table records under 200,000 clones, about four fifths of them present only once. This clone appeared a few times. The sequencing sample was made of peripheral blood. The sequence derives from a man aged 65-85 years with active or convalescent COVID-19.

The CDR3 spells CASMDSINEKLFF. DNA of the CDR3: TGTGCCAGCATGGACAGCATTAATGAAAAACTGTTTTTT. The chain links TRBV25-1 to TRBJ1-4; D may be TRBD1 (6 bases). V lost 7 bases and J lost 4, with 10 bases in between. The V gene's germline CDR1 is MGHDK and CDR2 SYGVNS. CDR3 length: 13 residues.